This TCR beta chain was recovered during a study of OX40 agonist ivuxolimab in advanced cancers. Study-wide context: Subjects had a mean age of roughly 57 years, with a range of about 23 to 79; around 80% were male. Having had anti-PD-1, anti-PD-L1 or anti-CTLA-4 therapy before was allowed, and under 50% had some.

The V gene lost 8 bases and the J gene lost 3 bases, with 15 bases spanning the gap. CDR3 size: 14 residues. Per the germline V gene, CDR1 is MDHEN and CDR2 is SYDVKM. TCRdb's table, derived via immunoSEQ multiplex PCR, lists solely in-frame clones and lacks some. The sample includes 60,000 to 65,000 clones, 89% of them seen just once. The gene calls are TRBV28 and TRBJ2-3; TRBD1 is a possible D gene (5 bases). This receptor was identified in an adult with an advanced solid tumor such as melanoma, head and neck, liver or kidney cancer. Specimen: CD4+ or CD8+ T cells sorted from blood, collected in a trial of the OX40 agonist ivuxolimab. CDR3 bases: TGTGCCAGCTTTCCAGCAGGGTATACAGATACGCAGTATTTT. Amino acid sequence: CASFPAGYTDTQYF.